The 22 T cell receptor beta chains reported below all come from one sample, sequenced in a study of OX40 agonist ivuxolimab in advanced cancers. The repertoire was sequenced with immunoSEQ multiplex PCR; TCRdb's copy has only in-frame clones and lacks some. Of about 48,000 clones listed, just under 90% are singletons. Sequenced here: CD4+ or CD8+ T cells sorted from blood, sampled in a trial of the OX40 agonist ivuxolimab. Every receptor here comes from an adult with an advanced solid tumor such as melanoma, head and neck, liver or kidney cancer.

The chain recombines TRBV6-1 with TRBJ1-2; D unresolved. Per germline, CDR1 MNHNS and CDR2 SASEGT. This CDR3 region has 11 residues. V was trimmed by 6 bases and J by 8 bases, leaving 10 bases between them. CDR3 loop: CASSPGRGYTF. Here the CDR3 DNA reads TGTGCCAGCAGCCCCGGGCGCGGCTACACCTTC.

CDR3 bases: TGTGCCAGCAGTATCCTAGTTGGCGGGGAGCTGTTTTTT. Its translation: CASSILVGGELFF. This rearrangement joins TRBV27 to TRBJ2-2; D call uncertain. Trimming shortened V by 5 bases and J by 7 bases, and 11 bases separated the two germline ends. The CDR3 sequence is 13 residues long. Germline CDR1 MNHEY, CDR2 SMNVEV (reference sequence).

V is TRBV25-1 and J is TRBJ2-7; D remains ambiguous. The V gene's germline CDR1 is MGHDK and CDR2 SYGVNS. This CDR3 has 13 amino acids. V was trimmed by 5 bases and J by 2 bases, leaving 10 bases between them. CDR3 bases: TGTGCCAGCAGTTACTCGATAGCCTACGAGCAGTACTTC. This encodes CASSYSIAYEQYF.

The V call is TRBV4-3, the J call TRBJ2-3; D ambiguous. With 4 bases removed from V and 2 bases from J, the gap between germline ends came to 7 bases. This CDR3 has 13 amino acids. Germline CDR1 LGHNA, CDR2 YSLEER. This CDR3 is CASSPPYTDTQYF. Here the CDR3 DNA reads TGCGCCAGCAGCCCCCCCTACACAGATACGCAGTATTTT.

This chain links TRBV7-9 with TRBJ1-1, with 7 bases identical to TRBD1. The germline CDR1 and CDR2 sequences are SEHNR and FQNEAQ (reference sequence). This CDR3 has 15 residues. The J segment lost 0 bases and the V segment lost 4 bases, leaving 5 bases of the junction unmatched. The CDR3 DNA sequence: TGTGCCAGCAGCTCGACAGGGAATATGAACACTGAAGCTTTCTTT. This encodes CASSSTGNMNTEAFF.

The CDR3 protein is CASSVEGGAGNTIYF. The CDR3 DNA sequence: TGTGCCAGCAGCGTAGAAGGGGGAGCTGGAAACACCATATATTTT. The V and J genes are TRBV9 and TRBJ1-3; maybe TRBD1 (6 bases). This CDR3 is 15 amino acids long. Germline values: CDR1 SGDLS, CDR2 YYNGEE. The ends were cut back, 0 bases at V and 2 bases at J, with 9 bases in the middle.

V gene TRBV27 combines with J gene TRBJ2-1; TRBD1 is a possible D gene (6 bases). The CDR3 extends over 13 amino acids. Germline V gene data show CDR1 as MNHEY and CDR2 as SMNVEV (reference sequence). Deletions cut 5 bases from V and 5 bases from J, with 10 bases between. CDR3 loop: CASSLTGNNEQFF. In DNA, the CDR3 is TGTGCCAGCAGTCTGACAGGTAACAATGAGCAGTTCTTC.

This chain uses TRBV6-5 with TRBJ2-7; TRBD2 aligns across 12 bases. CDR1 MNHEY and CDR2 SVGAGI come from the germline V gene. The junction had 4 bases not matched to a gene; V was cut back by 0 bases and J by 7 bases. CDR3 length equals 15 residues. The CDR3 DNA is TGTGCCAGCAGTTACTCCCTAGCGGGAGGGAGTGAGCAGTACTTC. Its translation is CASSYSLAGGSEQYF.

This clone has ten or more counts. The CDR3 protein is CASSPLTVEALEAKNIQYF. The CDR3 DNA is TGTGCCAGCAGCCCCTTAACGGTAGAAGCGCTGGAAGCCAAAAACATTCAGTACTTC. The V and J genes are TRBV27 and TRBJ2-4; no firm D call. The germline V gene has CDR1 MNHEY and CDR2 SMNVEV (reference sequence). Trimming stripped 6 bases from V and 0 bases from J, with 24 bases between. The CDR3 length is 19 residues.

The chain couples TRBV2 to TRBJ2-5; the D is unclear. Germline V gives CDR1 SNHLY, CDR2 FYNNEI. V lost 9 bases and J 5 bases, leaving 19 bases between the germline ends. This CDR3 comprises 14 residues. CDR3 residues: CARKKVFPTETQYF. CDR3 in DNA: TGTGCCAGGAAGAAGGTCTTCCCTACGGAGACCCAGTACTTC.

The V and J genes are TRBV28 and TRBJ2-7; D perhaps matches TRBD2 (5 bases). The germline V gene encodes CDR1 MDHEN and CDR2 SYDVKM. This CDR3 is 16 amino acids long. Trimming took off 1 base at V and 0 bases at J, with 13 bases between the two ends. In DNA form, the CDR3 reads TGTGCCAGCAGTTTATCGGGCGGGTTCGGCTCCTACGAGCAGTACTTC. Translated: CASSLSGGFGSYEQYF.

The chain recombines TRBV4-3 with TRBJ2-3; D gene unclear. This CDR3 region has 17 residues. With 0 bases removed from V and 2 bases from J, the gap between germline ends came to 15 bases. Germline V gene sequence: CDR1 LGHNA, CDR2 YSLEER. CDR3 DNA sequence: TGCGCCAGCAGCCAAGAGTCAGAGGAAGCAGACACAGATACGCAGTATTTT. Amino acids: CASSQESEEADTDTQYF.

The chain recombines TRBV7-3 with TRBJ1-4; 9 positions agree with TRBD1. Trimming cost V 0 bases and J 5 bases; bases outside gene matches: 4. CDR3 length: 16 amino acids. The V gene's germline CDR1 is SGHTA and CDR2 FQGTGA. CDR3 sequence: CASSLTPGTGNEKLFF. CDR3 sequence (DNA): TGTGCCAGCAGCTTAACCCCCGGGACAGGGAATGAAAAACTGTTTTTT.

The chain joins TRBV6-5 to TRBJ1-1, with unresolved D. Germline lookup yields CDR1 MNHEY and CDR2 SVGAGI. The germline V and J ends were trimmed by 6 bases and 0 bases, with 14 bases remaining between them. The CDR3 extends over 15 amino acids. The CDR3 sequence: CASSPTAPMNTEAFF. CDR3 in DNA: TGTGCCAGCAGCCCCACTGCGCCAATGAACACTGAAGCTTTCTTT.

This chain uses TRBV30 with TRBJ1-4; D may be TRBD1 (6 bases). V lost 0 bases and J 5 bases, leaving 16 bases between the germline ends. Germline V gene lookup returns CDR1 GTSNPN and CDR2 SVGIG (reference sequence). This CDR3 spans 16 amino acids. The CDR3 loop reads CAWSVGDTRSNEKLFF. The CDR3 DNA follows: TGTGCCTGGAGTGTAGGGGACACTCGGTCAAATGAAAAACTGTTTTTT. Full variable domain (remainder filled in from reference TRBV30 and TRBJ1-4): SQTIHQWPATLVQPVGSPLSLECTVEGTSNPNLYWYRQAAGRGLQLLFYSVGIGQISSEVPQNLSASRPQDRQFILSSKKLLLSDSGFYLCAWSVGDTRSNEKLFFGSGTQLSVL.

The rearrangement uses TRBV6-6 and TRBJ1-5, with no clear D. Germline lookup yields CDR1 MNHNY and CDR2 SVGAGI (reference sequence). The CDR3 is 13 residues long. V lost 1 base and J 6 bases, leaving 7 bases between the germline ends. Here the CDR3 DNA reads TGTGCCAGCAGTTACTTTTCAGGTCAGCCCCAGCATTTT. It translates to CASSYFSGQPQHF.

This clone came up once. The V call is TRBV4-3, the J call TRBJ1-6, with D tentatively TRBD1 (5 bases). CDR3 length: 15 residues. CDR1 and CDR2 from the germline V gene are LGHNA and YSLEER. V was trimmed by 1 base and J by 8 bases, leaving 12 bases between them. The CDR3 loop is CASSQGRGPYSPLHF. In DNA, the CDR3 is TGCGCCAGCAGCCAAGGTAGGGGCCCTTATTCACCCCTCCACTTT.

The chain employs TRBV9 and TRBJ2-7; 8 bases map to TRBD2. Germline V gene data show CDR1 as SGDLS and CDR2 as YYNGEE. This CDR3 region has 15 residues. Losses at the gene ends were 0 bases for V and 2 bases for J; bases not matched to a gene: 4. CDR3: CASSVDPSGPYEQYF. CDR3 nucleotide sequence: TGTGCCAGCAGCGTAGACCCTAGCGGGCCCTACGAGCAGTACTTC.

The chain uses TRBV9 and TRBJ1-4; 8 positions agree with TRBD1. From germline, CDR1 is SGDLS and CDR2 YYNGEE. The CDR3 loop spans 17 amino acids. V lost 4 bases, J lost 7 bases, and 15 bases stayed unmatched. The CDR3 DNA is TGTGCCAGCAGCCGTAGTGTGGACAGGGAATCCAGTGAAAAACTGTTTTTT. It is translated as CASSRSVDRESSEKLFF.

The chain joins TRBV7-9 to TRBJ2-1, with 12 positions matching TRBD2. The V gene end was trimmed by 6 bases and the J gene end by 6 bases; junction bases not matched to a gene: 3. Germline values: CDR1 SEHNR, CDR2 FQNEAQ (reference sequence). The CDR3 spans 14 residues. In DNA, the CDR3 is TGTGCCAGCAGTGGACTAGCGGGGATCAATGAGCAGTTCTTC. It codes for CASSGLAGINEQFF.

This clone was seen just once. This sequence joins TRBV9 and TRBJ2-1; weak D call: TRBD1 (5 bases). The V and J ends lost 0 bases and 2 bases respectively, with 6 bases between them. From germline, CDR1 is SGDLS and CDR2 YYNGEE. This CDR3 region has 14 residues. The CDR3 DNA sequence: TGTGCCAGCAGCGTAGGCAGGGCCTACAATGAGCAGTTCTTC. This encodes CASSVGRAYNEQFF. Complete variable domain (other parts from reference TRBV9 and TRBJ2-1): DSGVTQTPKHLITATGQRVTLRCSPRSGDLSVYWYQQSLDQGLQFLIQYYNGEERAKGNILERFSAQQFPDLHSELNLSSLELGDSALYFCASSVGRAYNEQFFGPGTRLTVL.

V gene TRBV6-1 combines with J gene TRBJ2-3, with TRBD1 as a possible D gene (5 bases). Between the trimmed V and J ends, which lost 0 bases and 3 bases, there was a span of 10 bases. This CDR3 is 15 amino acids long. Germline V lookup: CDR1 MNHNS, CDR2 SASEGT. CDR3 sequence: CASSEAWQGTDTQYF. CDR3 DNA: TGTGCCAGCAGTGAAGCATGGCAGGGAACAGATACGCAGTATTTT.